Listed below are T cell receptor beta chains from one sample, sequenced in a study of T cells in Graves' hyperthyroidism and ophthalmopathy. TCRdb re-called the multiplex PCR reads with MiXCR, one entry per CDR3 protein. The repertoire consists of hundreds of thousands of distinct CDR3 sequences, with roughly 15% occurring once and the leading ten covering 3.5% to 4%. The sequencing sample was made of blood. Every receptor here comes from a woman aged 25 to 39 with Graves' hyperthyroidism. The CDR3 runs from the conserved cysteine through the conserved F or W. A D gene is named only where the DNA matches it firmly. The listing skips clone size in some rows; elsewhere it reads once, few, many or a size class.

len	abundance	v_gene	d_gene	j_gene	CDR3aa	CDR3nt
14	NA	TRBV14	TRBD1	TRBJ2-4	CASSQAGQANIQYF	TGTGCCAGCAGCCAAGCGGGACAGGCAAACATTCAGTACTTC
15	NA	TRBV6-2/TRBV6-3	NA	TRBJ1-5	CASTPQGGRAQPQHF	TGTGCCAGCACCCCTCAAGGGGGTCGGGCTCAGCCCCAGCATTTT
15	NA	TRBV18	NA	TRBJ1-6	CASSSEDPSRSPLHF	TGTGCCAGCTCATCCGAGGACCCCTCAAGGTCACCCCTCCACTTT
14	many	TRBV7-9	TRBD2	TRBJ2-1	CASRRTSDYNEQFF	TGTGCCAGCAGGCGAACTAGCGACTACAATGAGCAGTTCTTC
13	few	TRBV24-1	NA	TRBJ2-3	CATSDLRGNTQYF	TGTGCCACCAGTGATTTACGGGGTAATACGCAGTATTTT
14	many	TRBV20-1	TRBD2	TRBJ2-5	CSAEGGRARETQYF	TGCAGTGCGGAAGGCGGGAGAGCTCGGGAGACCCAGTACTTC
14	many	TRBV28	NA	TRBJ1-1	CASSLMGATTEAFF	TGTGCCAGCAGTTTGATGGGAGCTACCACTGAAGCTTTCTTT
12	many	TRBV30	NA	TRBJ1-1	CAWSVAGVRAFF	TGTGCCTGGAGTGTAGCTGGAGTCCGGGCTTTCTTT
15	many	TRBV30	TRBD2	TRBJ2-1	CAWSVRLAGGYEQFF	TGTGCCTGGAGTGTACGACTAGCGGGAGGTTATGAGCAGTTCTTC
14	few	TRBV10-3	TRBD2	TRBJ2-1	CAISAASGYNEQFF	TGTGCCATCAGTGCAGCTAGCGGCTACAATGAGCAGTTCTTC
14	few	TRBV19	NA	TRBJ2-1	CASSITGFDNEQFF	TGTGCCAGTAGTATAACAGGGTTCGACAATGAGCAGTTCTTC
16	NA	TRBV19	TRBD1	TRBJ1-2	CASRRDSKGYYYGYTF	TGTGCCAGTAGGCGGGACAGCAAAGGATATTACTATGGCTACACCTTC
11	many	TRBV20-1	NA	TRBJ2-7	CSASAADEQYF	TGCAGTGCCTCCGCGGCGGACGAGCAGTACTTC
17	few	TRBV9	TRBD1	TRBJ2-5	CASSAEGTGGWGETQYF	TGTGCCAGCAGCGCGGAGGGGACAGGGGGCTGGGGAGAGACCCAGTACTTC
14	NA	TRBV5-4	NA	TRBJ2-3	CASSLATGADTQYF	TGTGCCAGCAGCTTGGCCACGGGGGCAGATACGCAGTATTTT
13	many	TRBV7-3	NA	TRBJ2-5	CASSSTLQETQYF	TGTGCCAGCAGTTCGACGTTGCAAGAGACCCAGTACTTC
13	few	TRBV9	TRBD1	TRBJ2-7	CASSVEQGYEQYF	TGTGCCAGCAGCGTAGAACAGGGGTACGAGCAGTACTTC
12	many	TRBV7-2	NA	TRBJ1-5	CASSRNNQPQHF	TGTGCCAGCAGCAGAAACAATCAGCCCCAGCATTTT
12	NA	TRBV29-1	NA	TRBJ1-1	CSVRTLNTEAFF	TGCAGCGTGAGGACACTCAACACTGAAGCTTTCTTT
20	few	TRBV13	TRBD2	TRBJ2-3	CASSPTGGTSGGPSTDTQYF	TGTGCCAGCAGCCCCACAGGGGGTACTAGCGGGGGCCCTAGCACAGATACGCAGTATTTT
17	NA	TRBV7-2	NA	TRBJ1-4	CASSLEGGGALGEKLFF	TGTGCCAGCAGCTTAGAGGGTGGGGGGGCTCTGGGCGAAAAACTGTTTTTT
15	NA	TRBV11-2	NA	TRBJ2-7	CASSLADGDSYEQYF	TGTGCCAGCAGCTTAGCTGACGGCGATAGCTACGAGCAGTACTTC
16	NA	TRBV5-1	NA	TRBJ2-2	CASSLEGSPNTGELFF	TGCGCCAGCAGCTTGGAGGGATCTCCCAACACCGGGGAGCTGTTTTTT
15	few	TRBV7-2	NA	TRBJ1-6	CASSLIGAENSPLHF	TGTGCCAGCAGCCTTATCGGGGCGGAGAATTCACCCCTCCACTTT
14	many	TRBV28	NA	TRBJ1-2	CASASLRDNYGYTF	TGTGCCAGCGCTAGCCTCAGGGACAACTATGGCTACACCTTC
12	few	TRBV20-1	NA	TRBJ2-7	CSADSFTYEQYF	TGCAGTGCCGACAGCTTCACCTACGAGCAGTACTTC
15	many	TRBV12-3/TRBV12-4	TRBD1	TRBJ1-1	CASSYRTQGSTEAFF	TGTGCCAGCAGTTACCGGACACAGGGGAGCACTGAAGCTTTCTTT